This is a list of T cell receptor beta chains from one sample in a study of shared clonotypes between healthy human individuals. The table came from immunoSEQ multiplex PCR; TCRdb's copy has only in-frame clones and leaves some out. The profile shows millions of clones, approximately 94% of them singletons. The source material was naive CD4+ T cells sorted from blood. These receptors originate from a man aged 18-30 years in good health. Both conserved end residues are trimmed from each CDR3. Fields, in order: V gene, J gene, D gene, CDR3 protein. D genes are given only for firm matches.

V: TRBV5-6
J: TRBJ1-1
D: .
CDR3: ASSRYTEAF

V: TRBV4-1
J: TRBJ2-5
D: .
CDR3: ASSQPGRAFQETQY

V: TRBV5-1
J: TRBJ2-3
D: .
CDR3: ASSLGIPNDTQY

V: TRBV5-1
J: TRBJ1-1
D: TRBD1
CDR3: ASSVGQPANTEAF

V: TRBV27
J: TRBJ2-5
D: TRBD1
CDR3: ASSPISGQGPKTQY

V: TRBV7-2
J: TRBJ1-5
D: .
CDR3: ASSPRSGFSNQPQH

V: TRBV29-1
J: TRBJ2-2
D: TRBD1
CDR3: SVRTGLTGELF

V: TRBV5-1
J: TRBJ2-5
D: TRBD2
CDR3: ASSLSASGYQETQY

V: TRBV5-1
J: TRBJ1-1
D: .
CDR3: ASSPGHSNTEAF

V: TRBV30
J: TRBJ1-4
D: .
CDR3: AWTATRGFNEKLF

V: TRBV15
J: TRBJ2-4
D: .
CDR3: ATSREPLTSLGAKNIQY

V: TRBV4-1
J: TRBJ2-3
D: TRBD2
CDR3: ASSQGGLAKSTDTQY

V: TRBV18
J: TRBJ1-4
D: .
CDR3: ASSSVRNEKLF

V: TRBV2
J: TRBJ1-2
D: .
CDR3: ASSGRQDYGYT

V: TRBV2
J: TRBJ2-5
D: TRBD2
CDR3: ASRTSGGRETQY

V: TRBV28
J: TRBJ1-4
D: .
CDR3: ASSPSGATNEKLF

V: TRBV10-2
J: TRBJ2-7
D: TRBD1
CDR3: ASYQGASEQY

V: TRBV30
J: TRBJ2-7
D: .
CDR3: AWGLQGAGEQY

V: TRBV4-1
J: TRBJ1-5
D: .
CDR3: ASSQGVWSNQPQH

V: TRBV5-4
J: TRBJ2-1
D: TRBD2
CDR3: ASSLESWGGGYNEQF

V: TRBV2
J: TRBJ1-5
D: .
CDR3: ASSETDSNQPQH

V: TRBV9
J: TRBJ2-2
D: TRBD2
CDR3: ASSSRPGLAINTGELF

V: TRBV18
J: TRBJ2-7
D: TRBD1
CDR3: ASSVGQGNVYEQY

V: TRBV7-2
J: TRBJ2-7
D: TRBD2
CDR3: ASSLGTSGSSEQY

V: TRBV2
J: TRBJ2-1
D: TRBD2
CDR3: ASNGGRANNEQF

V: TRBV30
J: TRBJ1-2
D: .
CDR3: AWSRAVEGYT

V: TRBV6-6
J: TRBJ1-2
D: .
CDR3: ASSYLTRDGPRGYT

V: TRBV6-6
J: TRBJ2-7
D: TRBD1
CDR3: ATTAGTGGYEQY

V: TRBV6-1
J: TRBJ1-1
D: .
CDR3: ASMWNQYMNTEAF

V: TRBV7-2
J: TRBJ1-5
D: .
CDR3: ASSLQGGSNQPQH

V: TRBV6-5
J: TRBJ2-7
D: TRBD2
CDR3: ASSLLAGEGPYEQY

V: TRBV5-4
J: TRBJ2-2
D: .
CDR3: ASSITGSTGELF

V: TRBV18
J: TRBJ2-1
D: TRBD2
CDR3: ASAPGLRDNEQF

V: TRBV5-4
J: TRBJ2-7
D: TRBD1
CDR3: ASSRSDRSSYEQY

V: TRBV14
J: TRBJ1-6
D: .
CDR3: ASSQAYSPLH

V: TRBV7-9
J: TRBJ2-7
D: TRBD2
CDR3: ASSPRLAGVYEQY

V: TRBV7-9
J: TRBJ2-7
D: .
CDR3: ASSLDPGKNEQY

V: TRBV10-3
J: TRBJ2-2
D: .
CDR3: AISVGGTTGELF

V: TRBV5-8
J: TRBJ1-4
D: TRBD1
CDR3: ASSPFLQGDSKKLF

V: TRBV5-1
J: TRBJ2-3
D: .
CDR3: ASSSAMEGGPFSTTDTQY

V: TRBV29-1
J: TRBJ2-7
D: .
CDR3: SVAQSNYEQY

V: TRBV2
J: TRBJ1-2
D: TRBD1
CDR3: ASSIGQGSGYT

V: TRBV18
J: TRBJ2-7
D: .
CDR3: ASSPRLDEQY

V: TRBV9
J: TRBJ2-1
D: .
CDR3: ASSQGLIGGNEQF

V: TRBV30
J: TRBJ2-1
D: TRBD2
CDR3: AWIRGLAGGTSYNEQF

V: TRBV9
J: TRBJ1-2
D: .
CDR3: ASWGFLYGYT

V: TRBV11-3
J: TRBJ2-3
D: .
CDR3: ASSLDPTTDTQY

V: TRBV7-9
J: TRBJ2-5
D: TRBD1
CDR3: ASSLAGQGVQETQY

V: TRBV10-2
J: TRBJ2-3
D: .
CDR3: ASIFGREADTQY

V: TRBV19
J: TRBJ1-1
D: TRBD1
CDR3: ASSSPRGQNTEAF

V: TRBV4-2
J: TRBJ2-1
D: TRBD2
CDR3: ASSQSNGGVAEQF

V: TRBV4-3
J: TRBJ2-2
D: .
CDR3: ASSPGQRDNTGELF

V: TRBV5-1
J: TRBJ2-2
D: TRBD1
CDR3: ASSLGQGTGELF

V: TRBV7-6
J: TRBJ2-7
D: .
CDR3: ASSLSGTHLSYEQY

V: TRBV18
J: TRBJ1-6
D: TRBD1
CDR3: ASSRQGYYNSPLH